The rows below give T cell receptor beta chains drawn from one sample of a study of blood T cells in healthy people across ages. MiXCR, run by TCRdb on the 5' RACE reads, gives a single entry per CDR3 protein. Of about 970,000 distinct CDR3 sequences listed, 45% to 60% were seen once; the top ten hold about a fifth. Specimen: blood. The receptors derive from a woman aged 60 to 75 in good health. Each CDR3 is given with its conserved first and last residue. D genes are given only for firm matches. Clone size, where shown, is once, few, many, or a class for clones that have expanded.

clone_size: NA; j_call: TRBJ1-1; d_call: NA; v_call: TRBV4-2; cdr3_aa: CASSQVGNRNTEAFF; cdr3_nt: TGTGCCAGCAGCCAAGTCGGGAACCGGAACACTGAAGCTTTCTTT
clone_size: few; j_call: TRBJ2-1; d_call: NA; v_call: TRBV29-1; cdr3_aa: CSVETGFSYNEQFF; cdr3_nt: TGCAGCGTTGAGACAGGCTTCTCCTACAATGAGCAGTTCTTC
clone_size: NA; j_call: TRBJ2-6; d_call: TRBD2; v_call: TRBV7-9; cdr3_aa: CASSLSGLANPGANVLTF; cdr3_nt: TGTGCCAGCAGCTTATCGGGACTAGCGAACCCTGGGGCCAACGTCCTGACTTTC
clone_size: NA; j_call: TRBJ2-5; d_call: NA; v_call: TRBV11-2; cdr3_aa: CASSQPARGRETQYF; cdr3_nt: TGTGCCAGCAGCCAACCAGCACGGGGGCGAGAGACCCAGTACTTC
clone_size: NA; j_call: TRBJ2-3; d_call: TRBD1; v_call: TRBV7-2; cdr3_aa: CASSPAVIQGADTQYF; cdr3_nt: TGTGCCAGCAGCCCAGCAGTGATCCAGGGGGCAGATACGCAGTATTTT
clone_size: few; j_call: TRBJ2-1; d_call: TRBD2; v_call: TRBV29-1; cdr3_aa: CSVYGRKGTNEQFF; cdr3_nt: TGCAGCGTCTACGGGAGGAAGGGGACGAATGAGCAGTTCTTC
clone_size: NA; j_call: TRBJ2-1; d_call: NA; v_call: TRBV6-2/TRBV6-3; cdr3_aa: CASSDSFETEQFF; cdr3_nt: TGTGCCAGCAGTGATTCCTTTGAGACTGAGCAGTTCTTC
clone_size: many; j_call: TRBJ2-7; d_call: NA; v_call: TRBV29-1; cdr3_aa: CSVAQGAEQYF; cdr3_nt: TGCAGCGTGGCACAGGGAGCCGAGCAGTACTTC
clone_size: once; j_call: TRBJ2-3; d_call: NA; v_call: TRBV6-4; cdr3_aa: CASDGGTQYF; cdr3_nt: TGTGCCAGCGACGGAGGTACGCAGTATTTT
clone_size: NA; j_call: TRBJ2-5; d_call: TRBD2; v_call: TRBV5-1; cdr3_aa: CASSSEVSGSGETQYF; cdr3_nt: TGCGCCAGCAGCTCCGAGGTTAGCGGGAGTGGGGAGACCCAGTACTTC
clone_size: NA; j_call: TRBJ2-3; d_call: NA; v_call: TRBV20-1; cdr3_aa: CSAPPLGKQGKFSDTQYF; cdr3_nt: TGCAGTGCCCCCCCCCTCGGCAAGCAGGGGAAATTCTCAGATACGCAGTATTTT
clone_size: NA; j_call: TRBJ2-1; d_call: TRBD2; v_call: TRBV7-2; cdr3_aa: CASSLGLAGVENEQFF; cdr3_nt: TGTGCCAGCAGCCTGGGACTAGCGGGAGTGGAGAATGAGCAGTTCTTC
clone_size: NA; j_call: TRBJ1-4; d_call: NA; v_call: TRBV20-1; cdr3_aa: CSAQTGPNEKLFF; cdr3_nt: TGCAGTGCTCAAACAGGGCCAAATGAAAAACTGTTTTTT
clone_size: NA; j_call: TRBJ2-5; d_call: NA; v_call: TRBV3-1; cdr3_aa: CASSQGLGIGETQYF; cdr3_nt: TGTGCCAGCAGCCAAGGACTAGGTATAGGGGAGACCCAGTACTTC
clone_size: NA; j_call: TRBJ1-4; d_call: TRBD1; v_call: TRBV3-1; cdr3_aa: CASSRGQVREKLFF; cdr3_nt: TGTGCCAGCAGTCGAGGACAGGTTAGAGAAAAACTGTTTTTT
clone_size: few; j_call: TRBJ2-1; d_call: NA; v_call: TRBV7-2; cdr3_aa: CASSFSRPGNLMGEQFF; cdr3_nt: TGTGCCAGCAGCTTTAGCCGACCCGGGAATCTCATGGGTGAGCAGTTCTTC
clone_size: few; j_call: TRBJ2-5; d_call: TRBD1; v_call: TRBV14; cdr3_aa: CASSQDRRTGFQETQYF; cdr3_nt: TGTGCCAGCAGCCAAGATCGACGGACAGGGTTCCAAGAGACCCAGTACTTC
clone_size: few; j_call: TRBJ1-5; d_call: NA; v_call: TRBV20-1; cdr3_aa: CSAPTGTRGIQPQHF; cdr3_nt: TGCAGTGCTCCAACCGGGACAAGGGGAATTCAGCCCCAGCATTTT
clone_size: NA; j_call: TRBJ1-2; d_call: TRBD1; v_call: TRBV6-1; cdr3_aa: CASSEGGTGEGYGYTF; cdr3_nt: TGTGCCAGCAGTGAAGGGGGAACAGGGGAGGGCTATGGCTACACCTTC
clone_size: NA; j_call: TRBJ1-1; d_call: NA; v_call: TRBV20-1; cdr3_aa: CSARKGGTEAFF; cdr3_nt: TGCAGTGCTAGAAAAGGGGGGACTGAAGCTTTCTTT
clone_size: NA; j_call: TRBJ2-1; d_call: TRBD2; v_call: TRBV9; cdr3_aa: CASSVARTSANNEQFF; cdr3_nt: TGTGCCAGCAGCGTAGCTCGGACTAGCGCCAACAATGAGCAGTTCTTC
clone_size: NA; j_call: TRBJ2-7; d_call: TRBD2; v_call: TRBV7-2; cdr3_aa: CASSLGGLAGGYEQYF; cdr3_nt: TGTGCCAGCAGCTTAGGGGGACTAGCGGGAGGGTACGAGCAGTACTTC
clone_size: NA; j_call: TRBJ2-7; d_call: NA; v_call: TRBV11-2; cdr3_aa: CASSPSGLGEQTYEQYF; cdr3_nt: TGTGCCAGCAGCCCTAGTGGGCTGGGGGAGCAAACCTACGAGCAGTACTTC
clone_size: NA; j_call: TRBJ2-3; d_call: TRBD2; v_call: TRBV14; cdr3_aa: CASSPRLGGGSVKDTQYF; cdr3_nt: TGTGCCAGCAGCCCACGGCTGGGAGGCGGGAGTGTTAAAGATACGCAGTATTTT
clone_size: few; j_call: TRBJ1-1; d_call: NA; v_call: TRBV6-6; cdr3_aa: CASSQPQGVGTEAFF; cdr3_nt: TGTGCCAGCAGTCAGCCACAGGGAGTGGGCACTGAAGCTTTCTTT
clone_size: NA; j_call: TRBJ2-1; d_call: TRBD2; v_call: TRBV14; cdr3_aa: CASSQFWKLAEHNEQFF; cdr3_nt: TGTGCCAGCAGCCAATTTTGGAAACTAGCGGAGCACAATGAGCAGTTCTTC
clone_size: NA; j_call: TRBJ2-7; d_call: NA; v_call: TRBV27; cdr3_aa: CASKARPVYYEQYF; cdr3_nt: TGTGCCAGCAAGGCGAGGCCTGTTTACTACGAGCAGTACTTC
clone_size: NA; j_call: TRBJ2-3; d_call: NA; v_call: TRBV7-3; cdr3_aa: CASSANQGYTQYF; cdr3_nt: TGTGCCAGCAGCGCAAATCAGGGGTATACGCAGTATTTT
clone_size: NA; j_call: TRBJ2-1; d_call: TRBD2; v_call: TRBV12-3/TRBV12-4; cdr3_aa: CASSYSGTSNEQFF; cdr3_nt: TGTGCCAGCAGTTATAGCGGGACCTCCAATGAGCAGTTCTTC
clone_size: NA; j_call: TRBJ2-1; d_call: NA; v_call: TRBV12-3/TRBV12-4; cdr3_aa: CASSLWTASSYNEQFF; cdr3_nt: TGTGCCAGCAGTTTATGGACCGCCAGCTCCTACAATGAGCAGTTCTTC
clone_size: few; j_call: TRBJ2-5; d_call: NA; v_call: TRBV7-8; cdr3_aa: CASSFVTYLTQETQYF; cdr3_nt: TGTGCCAGCAGCTTCGTGACTTACTTAACGCAAGAGACCCAGTACTTC
clone_size: NA; j_call: TRBJ2-2; d_call: TRBD1; v_call: TRBV12-3/TRBV12-4; cdr3_aa: CASSTQGTGELFF; cdr3_nt: TGTGCCAGCAGTACACAGGGGACCGGGGAGCTGTTTTTT
clone_size: many; j_call: TRBJ2-5; d_call: TRBD2; v_call: TRBV25-1; cdr3_aa: CASSGGRVWRETQYF; cdr3_nt: TGTGCCAGCAGTGGCGGGAGGGTGTGGAGAGAGACCCAGTACTTC
clone_size: NA; j_call: TRBJ2-7; d_call: NA; v_call: TRBV27; cdr3_aa: CASSPAKGAGEQYF; cdr3_nt: TGTGCCAGCAGTCCTGCTAAGGGGGCGGGGGAGCAGTACTTC
clone_size: NA; j_call: TRBJ1-1; d_call: NA; v_call: TRBV5-1; cdr3_aa: CASSRGTFDTEAFF; cdr3_nt: TGCGCCAGCAGTCGTGGTACGTTTGACACTGAAGCTTTCTTT
clone_size: NA; j_call: TRBJ2-1; d_call: TRBD2; v_call: TRBV29-1; cdr3_aa: CSVVSSGGAEQFF; cdr3_nt: TGCAGCGTTGTGTCTAGCGGAGGGGCTGAGCAGTTCTTC
clone_size: NA; j_call: TRBJ2-3; d_call: TRBD2; v_call: TRBV7-2; cdr3_aa: CASSLAAGGPRDTQYF; cdr3_nt: TGTGCCAGCAGCCTTGCAGCGGGAGGGCCCCGTGATACGCAGTATTTT
clone_size: NA; j_call: TRBJ1-2; d_call: TRBD1; v_call: TRBV27; cdr3_aa: CASSPAGQRNYGYTF; cdr3_nt: TGTGCCAGCAGTCCAGCGGGACAGAGAAACTATGGCTACACCTTC
clone_size: many; j_call: TRBJ2-5; d_call: NA; v_call: TRBV7-6; cdr3_aa: CASSRGRQETQYF; cdr3_nt: TGTGCCAGCAGCCGAGGGAGGCAAGAGACCCAGTACTTC
clone_size: NA; j_call: TRBJ1-2; d_call: TRBD1; v_call: TRBV29-1; cdr3_aa: CSVWDRLVWGYTF; cdr3_nt: TGCAGCGTGTGGGACAGGCTAGTGTGGGGCTACACCTTC
clone_size: NA; j_call: TRBJ2-1; d_call: NA; v_call: TRBV24-1; cdr3_aa: CATSDPTGGAGYNEQFF; cdr3_nt: TGTGCCACCAGTGATCCTACCGGGGGCGCCGGGTACAATGAGCAGTTCTTC
clone_size: NA; j_call: TRBJ1-4; d_call: NA; v_call: TRBV5-1; cdr3_aa: CASSLAGEIEKLFF; cdr3_nt: TGCGCCAGCAGCTTGGCGGGGGAAATTGAAAAACTGTTTTTT
clone_size: NA; j_call: TRBJ2-3; d_call: NA; v_call: TRBV27; cdr3_aa: CASRTRTPRPDTQYF; cdr3_nt: TGTGCCAGCAGAACTAGGACTCCAAGACCAGATACGCAGTATTTT
clone_size: once; j_call: TRBJ2-7; d_call: TRBD2; v_call: TRBV7-9; cdr3_aa: CASTNVGLLGELYF; cdr3_nt: TGTGCCAGCACCAACGTGGGACTATTGGGCGAGCTGTACTTC